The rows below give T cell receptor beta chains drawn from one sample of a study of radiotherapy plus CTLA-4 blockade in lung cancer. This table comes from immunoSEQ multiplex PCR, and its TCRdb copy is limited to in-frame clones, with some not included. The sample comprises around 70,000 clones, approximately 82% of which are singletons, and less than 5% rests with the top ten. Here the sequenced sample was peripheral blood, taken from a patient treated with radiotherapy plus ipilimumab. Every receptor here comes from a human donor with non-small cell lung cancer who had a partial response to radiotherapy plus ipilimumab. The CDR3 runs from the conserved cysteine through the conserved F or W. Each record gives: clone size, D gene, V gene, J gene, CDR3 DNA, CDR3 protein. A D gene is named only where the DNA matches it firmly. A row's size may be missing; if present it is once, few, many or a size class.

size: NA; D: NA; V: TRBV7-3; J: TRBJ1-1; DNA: TGTGCCAGCAGCTTAAATCAGGGGTTGGGCACTGAAGCTTTCTTT; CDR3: CASSLNQGLGTEAFF
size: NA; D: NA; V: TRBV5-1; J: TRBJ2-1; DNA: TGCGCCAGCAGCTTGGATTCGGAGGCCAATGAGCAGTTCTTC; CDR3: CASSLDSEANEQFF
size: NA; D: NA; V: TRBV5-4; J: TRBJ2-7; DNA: TGTGCCAGCAGCCTGGACGGGGTGCAGTACTTC; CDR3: CASSLDGVQYF
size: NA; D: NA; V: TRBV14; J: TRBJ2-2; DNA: TGTGCCAGCAGCCAAGGTTGGGGCCTAGGGAACACCGGGGAGCTGTTTTTT; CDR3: CASSQGWGLGNTGELFF
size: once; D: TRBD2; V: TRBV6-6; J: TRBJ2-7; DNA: TGTGCCAGCAGTGGTTCAAGCGGGAGGGCACAGTACGGGCAGTACTTC; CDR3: CASSGSSGRAQYGQYF
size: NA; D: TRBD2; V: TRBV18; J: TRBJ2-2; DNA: TGTGCCAGCTCACTTCTGAAAGCGGGAGAGACCGGGGAGCTGTTTTTT; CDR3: CASSLLKAGETGELFF
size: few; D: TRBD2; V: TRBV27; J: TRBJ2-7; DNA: TGTGCCAGCAGACGGACTAGCGGGGCCCTCTCGGTTGAGGAGCAGTACTTC; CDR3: CASRRTSGALSVEEQYF
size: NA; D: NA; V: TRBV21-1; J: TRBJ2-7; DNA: TGTGCCAGCAGCTCCTCCGGGACTGACCTATCCAACGAGCAGTACTTC; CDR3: CASSSSGTDLSNEQYF
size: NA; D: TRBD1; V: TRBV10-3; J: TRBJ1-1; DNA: TGTGCCATCAGTGATAGGGACAGCAACACTGAAGCTTTCTTT; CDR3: CAISDRDSNTEAFF
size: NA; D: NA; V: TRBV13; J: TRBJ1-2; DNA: TGTGCCAGCAGGCTTCGGGGTGGAATACATGGCTACACCTTC; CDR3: CASRLRGGIHGYTF
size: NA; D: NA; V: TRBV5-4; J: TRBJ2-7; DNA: TGTGCCAGCAGCCCCGGGACTTCTCTATCCTACGAGCAGTACTTC; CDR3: CASSPGTSLSYEQYF
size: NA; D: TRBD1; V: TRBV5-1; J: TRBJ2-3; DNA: TGCGCCAGCAGCTACGGACAGGCTCCAGATACGCAGTATTTT; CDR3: CASSYGQAPDTQYF
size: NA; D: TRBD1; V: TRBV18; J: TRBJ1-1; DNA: TGTGCCAGCTCGCCTCGGACAGGGGCGTGGACTGAAGCTTTCTTT; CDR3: CASSPRTGAWTEAFF
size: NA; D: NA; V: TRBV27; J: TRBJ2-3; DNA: TGTGCCAGCAGTTCGACAGATACGCAGTATTTT; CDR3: CASSSTDTQYF
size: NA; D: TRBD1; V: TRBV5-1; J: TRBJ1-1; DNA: TGCGCCAGCAGCTGGGGAGGACAGGTGGGCTCGGGTGAAGCTTTCTTT; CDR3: CASSWGGQVGSGEAFF
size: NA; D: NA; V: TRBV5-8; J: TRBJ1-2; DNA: TGTGCCAGCAGCTTGATGGGAGGGACGGGAGGCTACACCTTC; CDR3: CASSLMGGTGGYTF
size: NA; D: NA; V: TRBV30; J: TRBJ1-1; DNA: TGTGCCTGGGTCTGGCGAATTGGAGCTGAAGCTTTCTTT; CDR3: CAWVWRIGAEAFF
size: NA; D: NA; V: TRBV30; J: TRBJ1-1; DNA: TGTGCCTGGAAGGACGGGAGAAACACTGAAGCTTTCTTT; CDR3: CAWKDGRNTEAFF
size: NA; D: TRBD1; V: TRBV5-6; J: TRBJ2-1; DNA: TGTGCCAGCAGCTTAAGGGGGCTGTTGGCGTATGAGCAGTTCTTC; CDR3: CASSLRGLLAYEQFF
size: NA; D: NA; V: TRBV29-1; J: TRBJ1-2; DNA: TGCAGCGTTGAAGTGGAGAACATCGCCTTC; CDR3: CSVEVENIAF
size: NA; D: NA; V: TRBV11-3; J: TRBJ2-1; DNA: TGTGCCAGCAGCTTTAGCGGAAGCTCCTACAATGAGCAGTTCTTC; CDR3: CASSFSGSSYNEQFF
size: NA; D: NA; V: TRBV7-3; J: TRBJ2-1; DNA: TGTGCCAGCAGCTTTGAGGGGACTCTAGGCAATGAGCAGTTCTTC; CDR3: CASSFEGTLGNEQFF
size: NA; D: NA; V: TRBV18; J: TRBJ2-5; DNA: TGTGCCAGCTCACCAGGAAACAGGCAAGAGACCCAGTACTTC; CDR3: CASSPGNRQETQYF
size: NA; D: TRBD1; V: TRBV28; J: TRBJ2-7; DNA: TGTGCCAGCAGTTTAGACAGGGCCCACGAGCAGTACTTC; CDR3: CASSLDRAHEQYF
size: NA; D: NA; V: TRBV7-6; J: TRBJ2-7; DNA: TGTGCCAGCAGCTTAGCACAGGGGGGGTCCTACGAGCAGTACTTC; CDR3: CASSLAQGGSYEQYF